These T cell receptor beta chains were read from a single sample in a study of shared clonotypes between healthy human individuals. Only in-frame clones appear in the TCRdb table, and some are missing; sequencing was by immunoSEQ multiplex PCR. In the table there are around 2,000,000 clones, under 95% of which are singletons. The sequenced sample consisted of naive CD8+ T cells from PBMCs. These receptors were obtained from a man between 18 and 35 years old in good health. Some clones in this sample may be carry-over from other donors' samples. CDR3s include the opening cysteine and the closing phenylalanine or tryptophan. The order of the fields is D gene, V gene, J gene, clone size, CDR3 DNA, CDR3 protein. A D gene is named only where the DNA matches it firmly. Clone size appears in some rows only: once, few, many, or a class for an expanded clone.

>-|TRBV21-1|TRBJ2-1|once
TGTGCCAGCAGCAAAGGGAGTGGAAGCCACAATGAGCAGTTCTTC
CASSKGSGSHNEQFF
>-|TRBV9|TRBJ1-4|once
TGTGCCAGCAGCGTAGGAGGGGCCTTAACCAGTGAAAAACTGTTTTTT
CASSVGGALTSEKLFF
>-|TRBV7-9|TRBJ1-1|-
TGTGCCAGCAGCTTAGGGCAGCTAATGAACACTGAAGCTTTCTTT
CASSLGQLMNTEAFF
>-|TRBV27|TRBJ1-1|-
TGTGCCAGCAGTCCAAGGACAGAAATAGAAGCTTTCTTT
CASSPRTEIEAFF
>TRBD2|TRBV4-1|TRBJ2-1|-
TGCGCCAGCAGGGCCGGACTAGCGGATGGCAATGAGCAGTTCTTC
CASRAGLADGNEQFF
>-|TRBV10-3|TRBJ2-7|-
TGTGCCATCAGTGAGGGACGAAGTGTGTCGGGAGCCACCTACGAGCAGTACTTC
CAISEGRSVSGATYEQYF
>-|TRBV7-9|TRBJ2-7|-
TGTGCCAGCAGCTTAGTGGGGGGGCTTTACGAGCAGTACTTC
CASSLVGGLYEQYF
>-|TRBV4-2|TRBJ2-7|-
TGTGCCAGCAGCCAAGGGGGCCTGGGGGAGCAGTACTTC
CASSQGGLGEQYF
>TRBD1|TRBV4-3|TRBJ1-3|-
TGCGCCAGCAGCCAAGGATCAGGGGGCCAAGGAAACACCATATATTTT
CASSQGSGGQGNTIYF
>-|TRBV6-1|TRBJ2-6|-
TGTGCCAGCAGTGAACTCTGGAGGGGGCCTGGGGCCAACGTCCTGACTTTC
CASSELWRGPGANVLTF
>-|TRBV30|TRBJ1-1|-
TGTGCCTGGAGTGTACCAGACAATATAATGAACACTGAAGCTTTCTTT
CAWSVPDNIMNTEAFF
>-|TRBV7-9|TRBJ2-7|-
TGTGCCAGCAGCCCCCCGGGACAACGCGCCGGGCTCTACGAGCAGTACTTC
CASSPPGQRAGLYEQYF
>-|TRBV7-9|TRBJ2-7|-
TGTGCCAGCAGCCCCCCCCGACGGCCAGACGAGCAGTACTTC
CASSPPRRPDEQYF
>TRBD1|TRBV5-1|TRBJ2-7|-
TGCGCCAGCAGCATAACAGCTACAGGGGGCGCATATAACGAGCAGTACTTC
CASSITATGGAYNEQYF
>TRBD1|TRBV2|TRBJ2-7|-
TGTGCCAGCAGGGGGCCCGGGGACAGGGTCTACGAGCAGTACTTC
CASRGPGDRVYEQYF
>-|TRBV28|TRBJ1-1|-
TGTGCCAGCAGTTTAACGGGAATGAACACTGAAGCTTTCTTT
CASSLTGMNTEAFF
>-|TRBV7-8|TRBJ2-7|-
TGTGCCAGCAGCTTCGAGTGGAGAGGCGAGCAGTACTTC
CASSFEWRGEQYF
>-|TRBV29-1|TRBJ2-1|-
TGCAGCGTACTGACAGGAGCAAATGAGCAGTTCTTC
CSVLTGANEQFF
>TRBD2|TRBV27|TRBJ2-7|-
TGTGCCAGCAGTTTATCGATGCGGGAGGGGGGTTCCTACGAGCAGTACTTC
CASSLSMREGGSYEQYF
>TRBD1|TRBV7-8|TRBJ2-1|-
TGTGCCAGCAGCTTACACAGGGGCCTGAGCTCCTACAATGAGCAGTTCTTC
CASSLHRGLSSYNEQFF
>-|TRBV7-8|TRBJ2-3|-
TGTGCCAGCAGCGATACGGGGGACTCGGTGTGGACAGATACGCAGTATTTT
CASSDTGDSVWTDTQYF
>-|TRBV7-9|TRBJ1-2|few
TGTGCCAGCAGCTCAGGGACCGGGGATAACTATGGCTACACCTTC
CASSSGTGDNYGYTF
>-|TRBV7-8|TRBJ2-7|-
TGTGCCAGCAGCTACGGGGCTGCCTACGAGCAGTACTTC
CASSYGAAYEQYF
>-|TRBV29-1|TRBJ1-2|once
TGCAGCGTTGAAGGGGGGGCGAACTATGGCTACACCTTC
CSVEGGANYGYTF
>-|TRBV6-5|TRBJ1-1|-
TGTGCCAGCAGTTACTCGGAGGGACCGAACACTGAAGCTTTCTTT
CASSYSEGPNTEAFF
>-|TRBV4-3|TRBJ2-7|-
TGCGCCAGCAGCCAAGATTACAGGACAGCCCATTACGAGCAGTACTTC
CASSQDYRTAHYEQYF
>-|TRBV21-1|TRBJ1-5|-
TGTGCCAGCAGCAGAGAGGTACTTGGGGCAGGGGGCGATTATGGCAATCAGCCCCAGCATTTT
CASSREVLGAGGDYGNQPQHF
>-|TRBV7-9|TRBJ1-1|-
TGTGCCAGCAGCTTAGTGAGTTACGGGGGCACTGAAGCTTTCTTT
CASSLVSYGGTEAFF
>-|TRBV9|TRBJ1-1|few
TGTGCCAGCAGCGGGGGACATCCGGGCACTGAAGCTTTCTTT
CASSGGHPGTEAFF
>TRBD1|TRBV20-1|TRBJ1-1|-
TGCAGTGCGAGGACAGGGGATTTTGCTTTCTTT
CSARTGDFAFF
>-|TRBV27|TRBJ2-2|few
TGTGCCAGCTCGGGACAGAACACCGGGGAGCTGTTTTTT
CASSGQNTGELFF
>TRBD2|TRBV4-3|TRBJ2-7|-
TGCGCCAGCAGCCAAGGCCTAGCGGGAGGGCTCGAGCAGTACTTC
CASSQGLAGGLEQYF
>-|TRBV5-6|TRBJ1-1|-
TGTGCCAGCAGCCCCGTCGGGAGCCTCGAAGCTTTCTTT
CASSPVGSLEAFF
>-|TRBV19|TRBJ2-7|-
TGTGCCAGTAGTATATCTGGGGGGGCTGAATACGAGCAGTACTTC
CASSISGGAEYEQYF
>-|TRBV9|TRBJ2-1|-
TGTGCCAGCAGCGTAGTTATTCCGGCGCAGTTCTTC
CASSVVIPAQFF
>TRBD2|TRBV11-3|TRBJ2-2|-
TGTGCCAGCAGCACCCGAGCGGGAGGGGAAACCGGGGAGCTGTTTTTT
CASSTRAGGETGELFF
>-|TRBV30|TRBJ2-7|-
TGTGCCTGGAGTGTATATCTCCCAGGGGACGAGCAGTACTTC
CAWSVYLPGDEQYF
>TRBD2|TRBV4-1|TRBJ2-7|-
TGCGCCAGCAGCCAAGGGCTAGCGGAAAACTACGAGCAGTACTTC
CASSQGLAENYEQYF
>-|TRBV5-1|TRBJ2-1|-
TGCGCCAGCAGCGCAGAACGACTAAGAACTGGTGAGCAGTTCTTC
CASSAERLRTGEQFF
>-|TRBV9|TRBJ2-2|-
TGTGCCAGCAGCGCCGGAGGAGGCACCGGGGAGCTGTTTTTT
CASSAGGGTGELFF
>TRBD2|TRBV28|TRBJ2-1|-
TGTGCCAGCAGCCCAGCCCGACTAGCGGGGTATAATGAGCAGTTCTTC
CASSPARLAGYNEQFF
>-|TRBV11-2|TRBJ2-4|-
TGTGCCAGCAGCTCCCGGGCCGACAAAAACATTCAGTACTTC
CASSSRADKNIQYF
>TRBD1|TRBV19|TRBJ1-5|-
TGTGCCAGCGCGAGGACGGAGCCAGGGGGGCCCCAGCATTTT
CASARTEPGGPQHF
>-|TRBV5-5|TRBJ2-3|-
TGTGCCAGCAGCTTAGGGGCCGTTAGCACAGATACGCAGTATTTT
CASSLGAVSTDTQYF
>TRBD2|TRBV27|TRBJ2-1|-
TGTGCCAGCAGTTTGGGTCTAGCCCGCACGACTAGCGGGATGCAGTTCTTC
CASSLGLARTTSGMQFF